The 2 T cell receptor beta chains given below trace back to one sample, sequenced in a study of OX40 agonist ivuxolimab in advanced cancers. TCRdb's copy holds only in-frame clones and misses some; the assay was immunoSEQ multiplex PCR. The table includes roughly 50,000 clones, 87% detected once. The source material was CD4+ or CD8+ T cells sorted from blood, sampled in a trial of the OX40 agonist ivuxolimab. Source of these receptors: an adult with an advanced solid tumor such as melanoma, head and neck, liver or kidney cancer.

The chain combines TRBV18 with TRBJ2-5; 7 bases fit TRBD2. Trimming at V came to 5 bases and at J to 5 bases, leaving 11 bases not matched to a gene. The CDR3 is 15 residues long. Germline CDR1 and CDR2: KGHSH and LQKENI. This CDR3 is CASSSGGPLRETQYF. CDR3 DNA: TGTGCCAGCTCATCGGGGGGACCCCTACGTGAGACCCAGTACTTC.

V gene TRBV7-9 combines with J gene TRBJ1-1, with D possibly matching TRBD1 (6 bases). Germline V CDR1 and CDR2: SEHNR, FQNEAQ (reference sequence). This CDR3 spans 16 amino acids. V was pared by 4 bases and J by 0 bases, with 15 bases between. The CDR3 is CASSSVGAGLNTEAFF. The CDR3 bases are TGTGCCAGCAGCTCTGTGGGGGCCGGCCTGAACACTGAAGCTTTCTTT.